The clone carrying this T cell receptor beta chain was observed many times. This sample is drawn from a study of T cells in Graves' hyperthyroidism and ophthalmopathy. Patients aged 18 to 65 with hyperthyroidism were newly diagnosed, with duration under 2 months. The V gene end was trimmed by 7 bases and the J gene end by 7 bases; junction bases not matched to a gene: 14. Germline V CDR1 and CDR2: SQVTM, ANQGSEA. The CDR3 loop spans 14 amino acids. From RNA transcripts, TCR beta CDR3 regions were amplified. The HTBI primer set was used in a first-round RT-PCR of the TCR CDR3. TCRdb re-derived calls from the multiplex PCR reads in MiXCR, one entry per CDR3 protein. The sample includes hundreds of thousands of distinct CDR3 sequences, 35% of them seen just once.

This chain connects TRBV29-1 to TRBJ1-2, with TRBD1 matching 8 bases. The sample was blood. The origin of this receptor is a woman aged 40 to 50 with Graves' hyperthyroidism. This chain's CDR3 is CSGGGDRGVSGYTF. The DNA for the CDR3 is TGCAGCGGTGGCGGAGACAGGGGAGTAAGTGGCTACACCTTC.